Following are 20 T cell receptor beta chains from one sample sequenced in a study of identical twins. TCRdb ran MiXCR on the 5' RACE reads and lists one entry per CDR3 protein. The table records roughly 720,000 distinct CDR3 sequences, approximately 18% of them present only once. A further study also used this sample, focusing on T cells expressing NK-cell markers.

Sequenced input: PBMCs. These receptors all stem from a woman aged 18-29 years in good health.

V usage is TRBV29-1 and J usage is TRBJ2-7; 7 positions agree with TRBD1. The CDR3 is 13 residues long. Germline lookup yields CDR1 SQVTM and CDR2 ANQGSEA. Trimming removed 6 bases from V and 6 bases from J; junction bases left unmatched: 11. CDR3 sequence reads: CSVTGASVSEQYF. Written as DNA, the CDR3 is TGCAGCGTCACAGGGGCCTCAGTCTCCGAGCAGTACTTC.

This chain links TRBV10-3 with TRBJ2-7, with a tentative D call TRBD2 (5 bases). The ends were cut back, 7 bases at V and 2 bases at J, with 15 bases in the middle. CDR3 length: 14 residues. CDR1 ENHRY and CDR2 SYGVKD come from the germline V gene. The CDR3 nucleotides are TGTGCCATCACGGCCGAGGACGGGGCCTACGAGCAGTACTTC. Encoded protein: CAITAEDGAYEQYF.

This clonotype has more than one count but fewer than ten. The genes are TRBV5-1 and TRBJ1-2; no clear D gene. The CDR3 spans 15 residues. CDR1 is SGHRS, CDR2 YFSETQ, per germline. The V gene lost 0 bases and the J gene lost 3 bases, with 12 bases spanning the gap. CDR3 nucleotides: TGCGCCAGCAGCTTGGTCGCGAGGGATTACTATGGCTACACCTTC. Residues: CASSLVARDYYGYTF.

The rearrangement uses TRBV29-1 and TRBJ1-1; 7 nucleotides line up with TRBD1. From germline, CDR1 is SQVTM and CDR2 ANQGSEA. Trimming removed 4 bases from V and 11 bases from J; junction bases left unmatched: 10. The CDR3 covers 12 residues. The CDR3 region has the DNA TGCAGCGTTGCGACAGGGAGCCCGGGCGCTTTCTTT. Protein product: CSVATGSPGAFF.

The chain employs TRBV7-9 and TRBJ1-1; D might be TRBD1 (5 bases). This CDR3 has 13 residues. CDR1 SEHNR and CDR2 FQNEAQ come from the germline V gene (reference sequence). V was trimmed by 5 bases and J by 7 bases, leaving 14 bases between them. This CDR3 is CASSVGRGSEAFF. The CDR3 DNA sequence: TGTGCCAGCAGCGTAGGGCGGGGGAGTGAAGCTTTCTTT.

This clonotype has just a few counts. The CDR3 DNA reads as TGTGCCAGCAGCTCCACCAGGGCGTATGAGCAGTTCTTC. Amino acids: CASSSTRAYEQFF. The genes are TRBV7-2 and TRBJ2-1; D may be TRBD1 (5 bases). The length of the CDR3 is 13 residues. CDR1 is SGHTA, CDR2 FQGNSA, per germline. V gave up 4 bases and J gave up 8 bases, with 12 bases separating them.

The rearrangement uses TRBV20-1 and TRBJ2-7, with 9 nucleotides matching TRBD1. From germline, CDR1 is DFQATT and CDR2 SNEGSKA (reference sequence). The length of the CDR3 is 14 residues. V shed 3 bases, J shed 6 bases, and the junction held 9 bases outside the gene matches. CDR3 region: CSARAGTGFPEQYF. CDR3 in DNA: TGCAGTGCTAGGGCCGGGACAGGGTTTCCCGAGCAGTACTTC.

This clonotype was observed a handful of times. The V gene is TRBV6-5, the J gene TRBJ2-7; 9 bases match TRBD2. CDR3 length: 16 residues. V lost 2 bases to trimming and J lost 0 bases; unmatched junction nucleotides: 5. The germline V gene encodes CDR1 MNHEY and CDR2 SVGAGI. This chain's CDR3 is CASSYSPTSGSYEQYF. CDR3 in DNA: TGTGCCAGCAGTTACAGCCCGACTAGCGGCTCCTACGAGCAGTACTTC.

This clonotype showed up just a few times. V usage is TRBV4-3 and J usage is TRBJ2-7; D tentatively fits TRBD1 or TRBD2 (5 bases each). Germline CDR1 is LGHNA and CDR2 is YSLEER. The CDR3 has 12 amino acids. Trimming took 3 bases from V and 6 from J, leaving 9 bases between them. This CDR3 is CASSHTRGEQYF. CDR3 DNA: TGCGCCAGCAGCCACACGAGGGGCGAGCAGTACTTC.

With respect to this clonotype: This could be a read error, since a much larger clone is one nucleotide away. J is TRBJ2-7 and V is TRBV12-3 or TRBV12-4, with 7 nucleotides matching TRBD1. The length of the CDR3 is 13 residues. J was trimmed by 8 bases and V by 5 bases; bases with no gene match: 9. CDR3 loop: CASSQGQFYKQYF. In DNA, the CDR3 is TGTGCCAGCAGTCAGGGACAGTTTTACAAGCAGTACTTC.

This clonotype was observed a handful of times. This rearrangement joins TRBV29-1 to TRBJ2-2, with TRBD1 identical over 7 bases. The V gene end was trimmed by 6 bases and the J gene end by 0 bases; junction bases not matched to a gene: 1. CDR3 length: 13 residues. Germline CDR1 reads SQVTM; CDR2 reads ANQGSEA. CDR3 residues: CSVGTANTGELFF. The CDR3 bases are TGCAGCGTCGGGACAGCGAACACCGGGGAGCTGTTTTTT.

J is TRBJ2-2 and V is TRBV7-8, with D tentatively TRBD2 (7 bases). This CDR3 has 16 residues. V was cut by 5 bases and J by 7 bases, with 20 bases left in between. Germline loops: CDR1 SGHVS, CDR2 FQNEAQ. The CDR3 DNA is TGTGCCAGCAGCCCTTCCTTCGGGGGGCTTGGCGGGGAGCTGTTTTTT. Its protein is CASSPSFGGLGGELFF.

This clonotype has a handful of counts. This rearrangement joins TRBV5-1 to TRBJ2-3, with 8 bases matching TRBD2. With 3 bases clipped from V and 0 bases from J, the junction kept 6 bases outside the gene matches. This CDR3 region has 16 residues. CDR1 and CDR2 (germline): SGHRS, YFSETQ. The DNA for the CDR3 is TGCGCCAGCAGCTATCAAGGACTAGCTAGCACAGATACGCAGTATTTT. This codes for CASSYQGLASTDTQYF.

This clonotype was seen only a few times. The chain links TRBV6-1 to TRBJ2-1; TRBD1 aligns across 7 bases. The germline CDR1 and CDR2 sequences are MNHNS and SASEGT. The V segment lost 4 bases and the J segment 15 bases; nucleotides outside the gene matches: 12. This CDR3 has 13 residues. CDR3 in amino acids: CASSASPTGSRFF. CDR3 nucleotide sequence: TGTGCCAGCAGTGCGTCGCCGACAGGGTCTCGGTTCTTC.

In this sample, this clonotype turned up a few times. In nucleotides, the CDR3 is TGTGCCAGCAGTGACCAGGGAGGGTTGAACTACGAGCAGTACTTC. Amino acids: CASSDQGGLNYEQYF. The chain carries TRBV2 and TRBJ2-7, with 7 bases matching TRBD2. Per germline, CDR1 SNHLY and CDR2 FYNNEI. The CDR3 totals 15 residues. Losses at the gene ends were 3 bases for V and 3 bases for J; bases not matched to a gene: 8.

The chain links TRBV20-1 to TRBJ1-1, with a weak D call TRBD1 (6 bases). CDR3 length: 16 amino acids. V gave up 3 bases and J gave up 5 bases, with 22 bases separating them. In germline, CDR1 is DFQATT, CDR2 SNEGSKA (reference sequence). The CDR3 DNA sequence: TGCAGTGCTAGGTGGAAGAAGACAGGAGTCTGGACTGAAGCTTTCTTT. Translation: CSARWKKTGVWTEAFF.

This clonotype came up a few times. This sequence joins TRBV29-1 and TRBJ2-1; weak D call: TRBD2 (5 bases). Germline CDR1 is SQVTM and CDR2 is ANQGSEA. This CDR3 region has 14 residues. The V end lost 4 bases, the J end lost 6 bases, and 16 bases lay between the germline ends. The CDR3 is CSVGPPASPNEQFF. The CDR3 nucleotides read TGCAGCGTTGGACCGCCGGCTAGCCCCAATGAGCAGTTCTTC.

The chain joins TRBV11-2 to TRBJ2-7, with 8 bases lining up with TRBD1. The CDR3 spans 17 residues. J lost 3 bases, V lost 4 bases, and 14 bases had no gene match. Germline assignment: CDR1 SGHAT and CDR2 FQNNGV. The CDR3 loop reads CASSYGQGTVIVYEQYF. The CDR3 DNA is TGTGCCAGCAGCTACGGACAGGGAACCGTGATAGTCTACGAGCAGTACTTC.

The rearrangement joins TRBV7-6 to TRBJ2-1; D gene ambiguous. There are 12 residues in the CDR3. The germline V gene encodes CDR1 SGHVS and CDR2 FNYEAQ. The ends were cut back, 5 bases at V and 5 bases at J, with 7 bases in the middle. CDR3 region: CASSVSNNEQFF. The CDR3 DNA follows: TGTGCCAGCAGCGTCAGCAACAATGAGCAGTTCTTC.

The rearrangement links TRBV18 to TRBJ1-2; 7 bases line up with TRBD1. In germline, CDR1 is KGHSH, CDR2 LQKENI. J gave up 7 bases and V 4 bases, and 6 bases lay outside the gene matches. The CDR3 covers 13 residues. The CDR3 DNA reads as TGTGCCAGCTCACTTGACAGGGTTTCTGGCTACACCTTC. Translated: CASSLDRVSGYTF.